Sequencing of this T cell receptor (beta chain) was carried out in a study of T-cell memory formation after mild COVID-19. To note about this clonotype: Its antigen is as yet unknown.

CDR3 length: 16 amino acids. Germline CDR1 LGHDT, CDR2 YNNKEL (reference sequence). V lost 4 bases and J lost 5, with 17 bases in between. General observations from the study: The SARS-CoV-2 specificity of second-wave clones reaching peak at day 37 remained unverified. Pre-infection memory contained some responding clones, which suggested that cross-reactive memory had joined.

MiXCR, run by TCRdb on the 5' RACE reads, gives a single entry per CDR3 protein. Counted here are a few hundred thousand distinct CDR3 sequences, around 20% occurring once; the ten biggest clones make up roughly 23%. Sequenced material: PBMCs or a T cell subset sorted from them (not recorded which). This TCR derives from a man younger than 35 who had mild COVID-19 (a few samples of this study predate the infection). Cell type and time point are not known. The chain joins TRBV3-1 to TRBJ2-2; D is perhaps TRBD1 or TRBD2 (5 bases each). The CDR3 nucleotides read TGTGCCAGCAGCCGTAGGGACCCCGCGGATACCGGGGAGCTGTTTTTT. It yields the protein CASSRRDPADTGELFF.